A single sample is the source of the 16 T cell receptor beta chains below, sequenced in a study of blood T cell repertoires in COVID-19. This table comes from immunoSEQ multiplex PCR, and its TCRdb copy is limited to in-frame clones, with some not included. The data hold 150,000 to 200,000 clones, with around 87% observed a single time. Sequencing was carried out using peripheral blood. These TCRs come from a man in his forties with active or convalescent COVID-19.

The rearrangement joins TRBV9 to TRBJ2-3, with 13 bases fitting TRBD2. The CDR3 is 16 amino acids. V was clipped by 4 bases and J by 5 bases; unmatched bases: 7. CDR1 is SGDLS and CDR2 is YYNGEE in the germline V gene. CDR3 DNA sequence: TGTGCCAGCAGCCCAAGACTAGCGGGGGGAAGAGATACGCAGTATTTT. This translates into CASSPRLAGGRDTQYF. The entire variable domain, with the rest obtained from reference TRBV9 and TRBJ2-3, is as follows: DSGVTQTPKHLITATGQRVTLRCSPRSGDLSVYWYQQSLDQGLQFLIQYYNGEERAKGNILERFSAQQFPDLHSELNLSSLELGDSALYFCASSPRLAGGRDTQYFGPGTRLTVL.

The V and J genes are TRBV20-1 and TRBJ1-6, with D possibly being TRBD1 (5 bases). The germline CDR1 and CDR2 sequences are DFQATT and SNEGSKA (reference sequence). Trimming took 3 bases from V and 10 from J, leaving 13 bases between them. The CDR3 extends over 13 amino acids. CDR3 in DNA: TGCAGTGCTAGTTTCCAGGGTGTATCACCCCTCCACTTT. This translates into CSASFQGVSPLHF.

The chain recombines TRBV28 with TRBJ1-6; no clear D gene. This CDR3 has 15 residues. Germline CDR1 and CDR2: MDHEN and SYDVKM. Trimming left V 3 bases short and J 7 bases short, with 13 bases between. The CDR3 DNA follows: TGTGCCAGCAGTTTTGTGGGGAGCGCCAATTCACCCCTCCACTTT. This gives the protein CASSFVGSANSPLHF.

The gene calls are TRBV7-3 and TRBJ2-3; 8 bases match TRBD2. The CDR3 sequence is 15 residues long. V trimming: 2 bases; J trimming: 6 bases; junction bases outside the gene matches: 7. In germline, CDR1 is SGHTA, CDR2 FQGTGA. The chain's CDR3 is CASSLLAGAADTQYF. The CDR3 DNA reads as TGTGCCAGCAGCTTACTAGCGGGTGCCGCTGATACGCAGTATTTT.

The chain combines TRBV9 with TRBJ1-1; 9 bases match TRBD1. This CDR3 has 16 residues. Germline trimming cut 3 bases from V and 0 bases from J; bases unmatched to any gene: 6. Germline V gene data show CDR1 as SGDLS and CDR2 as YYNGEE. This chain's CDR3 is CASSAKGQGLNTEAFF. The CDR3 nucleotides read TGTGCCAGCAGCGCTAAGGGACAGGGTTTGAACACTGAAGCTTTCTTT.

The chain couples TRBV18 to TRBJ2-1, with D tentatively TRBD2 (5 bases). Trimming removed 6 bases from V and 4 bases from J, with 19 bases in between. Germline-derived CDR1 and CDR2 are KGHSH and LQKENI. The CDR3 spans 16 residues. The CDR3 region has the DNA TGTGCCAGCTCGTTGCCGTACGGGGTGAAGTACAATGAGCAGTTCTTC. This encodes CASSLPYGVKYNEQFF.

The CDR3 protein is CASSQALAGGFYEQYF. CDR3 DNA sequence: TGTGCCAGCAGCCAGGCTCTAGCGGGGGGGTTCTACGAGCAGTACTTC. The chain joins TRBV3-1 (or the pseudogene TRBV3-2) to TRBJ2-7; 12 positions agree with TRBD2. Germline V gene sequence: CDR1 LGHDT, CDR2 YNNKEL (reference sequence). With 3 bases clipped from V and 3 bases from J, the junction kept 6 bases outside the gene matches. This CDR3 region has 16 residues.

The V call is TRBV6-2 or TRBV6-3, the J call TRBJ2-5; 7 bases are a match to TRBD1. Germline trimming cut 4 bases from V and 3 bases from J; bases unmatched to any gene: 8. This CDR3 is built from 15 residues. CDR1 and CDR2 from the germline V gene are MNHEY and SVGEGT. CDR3 nucleotide sequence: TGTGCCAGCAGTTCCCCAGGGGGACCCAAAGAGACCCAGTACTTC. This encodes CASSSPGGPKETQYF.

This rearrangement joins TRBV11-2 to TRBJ1-1; D is perhaps TRBD1 (6 bases). The CDR3 sequence is 14 residues long. Germline assignment: CDR1 SGHAT and CDR2 FQNNGV. Trimming took off 8 bases at V and 6 bases at J, with 19 bases between the two ends. CDR3 nucleotide sequence: TGTGCCAGCTGTCATGGGGGCCCCGGGGCTGAAGCTTTCTTT. As protein: CASCHGGPGAEAFF. The full variable domain, completed using reference TRBV11-2 and TRBJ1-1, is EAGVAQSPRYKIIEKRQSVAFWCNPISGHATLYWYQQILGQGPKLLIQFQNNGVVDDSQLPKDRFSAERLKGVDSTLKIQPAKLEDSAVYLCASCHGGPGAEAFFGQGTRLTVV.

V gene TRBV10-3 combines with J gene TRBJ2-5; 11 bases match TRBD2. This CDR3 contains 15 residues. The V gene end was trimmed by 10 bases and the J gene end by 7 bases; junction bases not matched to a gene: 14. CDR1 and CDR2 (germline): ENHRY, SYGVKD. The CDR3 DNA reads as TGTGCCACTCAGACTAGCGGGGACCGCCGGGCGACCCAGTACTTC. It yields the protein CATQTSGDRRATQYF.

The J gene is TRBJ1-1, the V gene TRBV7-9, with a possible D match to TRBD1 (5 bases). The CDR3 consists of 13 residues. V lost 5 bases and J 3 bases, leaving 10 bases between the germline ends. Per the germline V gene, CDR1 is SEHNR and CDR2 is FQNEAQ (reference sequence). CDR3 sequence (DNA): TGTGCCAGCAGCCAACAGGAGTACACTGAAGCTTTCTTT. This sequence encodes CASSQQEYTEAFF.

The chain couples TRBV7-2 to TRBJ2-5, with TRBD2 matching over 12 bases. With 6 bases clipped from V and 4 bases from J, the junction kept 9 bases outside the gene matches. The CDR3 is 16 amino acids. Germline V lookup: CDR1 SGHTA, CDR2 FQGNSA. CDR3 residues: CASSRSSGGAAETQYF. In DNA, the CDR3 is TGTGCCAGCAGTCGTTCTAGCGGGGGGGCCGCAGAGACCCAGTACTTC.

The rearrangement uses TRBV27 and TRBJ1-5; TRBD1 matches at 8 bases. Germline CDR1 and CDR2: MNHEY and SMNVEV (reference sequence). V shed 11 bases, J shed 3 bases, and the junction held 12 bases outside the gene matches. The CDR3 runs to 15 residues. CDR3 DNA sequence: TGTGCCTCTCGCCTGGACAGGGATCTCAATCAGCCCCAGCATTTT. The encoded protein is CASRLDRDLNQPQHF.

The chain is built from TRBV19 and TRBJ1-2; D not resolved. CDR1 LNHDA and CDR2 SQIVND come from the germline V gene (reference sequence). The V and J ends lost 5 bases and 4 bases respectively, with 11 bases between them. The CDR3 has 13 amino acids. CDR3 nucleotides: TGTGCCAGTAGTCCTGGAGGTACCTATGGCTACACCTTC. This gives the protein CASSPGGTYGYTF.

The chain couples TRBV5-1 to TRBJ1-1; D possibly corresponds to TRBD1 (6 bases). CDR1 and CDR2 (germline): SGHRS, YFSETQ. The CDR3 runs to 15 residues. V was pared by 4 bases and J by 0 bases, with 13 bases between. The CDR3 DNA is TGCGCCAGCAGCCCAGGGGAGCGAATGAACACTGAAGCTTTCTTT. Protein: CASSPGERMNTEAFF.

CDR3 nucleotide sequence: TGTGCCAGCATCCTACAGGGGGCGTCCAACACCATATATTTT. Protein: CASILQGASNTIYF. The gene calls are TRBV7-2 and TRBJ1-3; 9 nucleotides align to TRBD1. This CDR3 contains 14 residues. Per the germline V gene, CDR1 is SGHTA and CDR2 is FQGNSA. The V segment lost 7 bases and the J segment 7 bases; nucleotides outside the gene matches: 8.